Following are 9 T cell receptor beta chains from one sample sequenced in a study of blood T cell repertoires in COVID-19. The table came from immunoSEQ multiplex PCR; TCRdb's copy has only in-frame clones and leaves some out. This table holds about 210,000 clones, 80% to 90% found once. The specimen was peripheral blood. These receptors were collected from a man aged 40-55 years who had recovered from COVID-19.

V gene TRBV19 combines with J gene TRBJ2-6; the match to TRBD2 covers 7 bases. The CDR3 has 14 residues. The germline gives CDR1 LNHDA, CDR2 SQIVND (reference sequence). Germline trimming cut 8 bases from V and 2 bases from J; bases unmatched to any gene: 3. CDR3 in DNA: TGTGCCAGTGGGGGAGGGCCTGGGGCCAACGTCCTGACTTTC. This translates into CASGGGPGANVLTF.

This clone was counted only a few times. V usage is TRBV7-2 and J usage is TRBJ2-2; no firm D call. Germline V gene sequence: CDR1 SGHTA, CDR2 FQGNSA. The V end was cut by 2 bases, the J end by 0 bases, with 7 bases between. There are 15 residues in the CDR3. This CDR3 is CASSLMPANTGELFF. The CDR3 region has the DNA TGTGCCAGCAGCTTAATGCCAGCGAACACCGGGGAGCTGTTTTTT.

The chain joins TRBV29-1 to TRBJ1-2; no clear D gene. The CDR3 length is 11 residues. Germline loops: CDR1 SQVTM, CDR2 ANQGSEA. The ends were cut back, 3 bases at V and 0 bases at J, with 2 bases in the middle. The CDR3: CSVDTNYGYTF. For the CDR3, the DNA is TGCAGCGTTGACACTAACTATGGCTACACCTTC.

The chain links TRBV21-1 to TRBJ2-2; the table gives TRBD2 as D, unverified against the DNA. TRBV21-1 is shown as a pseudogene. CDR3 length: 17 residues. This CDR3 reads CASSKDGTSLSPGELFF. DNA of the CDR3: TGTGCCAGCAGCAAAGATGGGACTAGTCTCTCCCCCGGGGAGCTGTTTTTT.

The chain links TRBV6-1 to TRBJ2-7, with D perhaps TRBD1 (5 bases). The CDR3 length is 13 residues. CDR1 is MNHNS and CDR2 is SASEGT in the germline V gene. The V and J ends lost 2 bases and 4 bases respectively, with 9 bases between them. The CDR3 nucleotides read TGTGCCAGCAGTGAACTTGGACAATACGAGCAGTACTTC. As protein: CASSELGQYEQYF.

Note on this clone: This sample also contains other DNA sequences that code for the same CDR3. The gene calls are TRBV5-1 and TRBJ2-7; 7 bases fit TRBD1. The V gene's germline CDR1 is SGHRS and CDR2 YFSETQ. This CDR3 is built from 13 residues. The ends lost 0 bases at V and 5 bases at J; junction bases unmatched: 2. In nucleotides, the CDR3 is TGCGCCAGCAGCTTGGGACAGGGAGACGAGCAGTACTTC. Encoded protein: CASSLGQGDEQYF.

The rearrangement uses TRBV9 and TRBJ1-1; D possibly corresponds to TRBD1 (5 bases). V was pared by 0 bases and J by 3 bases, with 9 bases between. This CDR3 has 14 amino acids. CDR1 is SGDLS and CDR2 is YYNGEE in the germline V gene. CDR3 amino acids: CASSVGGADTEAFF. For the CDR3, the DNA is TGTGCCAGCAGCGTAGGGGGCGCGGACACTGAAGCTTTCTTT.

This rearrangement joins TRBV19 to TRBJ2-1; the D gene is possibly TRBD2 (6 bases). CDR3 length equals 14 residues. Germline loops: CDR1 LNHDA, CDR2 SQIVND (reference sequence). V lost 4 bases and J 1 base, leaving 8 bases between the germline ends. CDR3 protein: CASSNGGSYNEQFF. In DNA form, the CDR3 reads TGTGCCAGTAGTAACGGGGGTTCCTACAATGAGCAGTTCTTC.

V is TRBV5-1 and J is TRBJ2-3, with unresolved D. CDR3 length: 15 residues. Per the germline V gene, CDR1 is SGHRS and CDR2 is YFSETQ. The V gene lost 6 bases and the J gene lost 0 bases, with 14 bases spanning the gap. The CDR3 sequence: CASTTGVASTDTQYF. The CDR3 DNA sequence: TGCGCCAGCACTACGGGTGTAGCCAGCACAGATACGCAGTATTTT. The full variable domain, its missing parts supplied by reference TRBV5-1 and TRBJ2-3, is KAGVTQTPRYLIKTRGQQVTLSCSPISGHRSVSWYQQTPGQGLQFLFEYFSETQRNKGNFPGRFSGRQFSNSRSEMNVSTLELGDSALYLCASTTGVASTDTQYFGPGTRLTVL.